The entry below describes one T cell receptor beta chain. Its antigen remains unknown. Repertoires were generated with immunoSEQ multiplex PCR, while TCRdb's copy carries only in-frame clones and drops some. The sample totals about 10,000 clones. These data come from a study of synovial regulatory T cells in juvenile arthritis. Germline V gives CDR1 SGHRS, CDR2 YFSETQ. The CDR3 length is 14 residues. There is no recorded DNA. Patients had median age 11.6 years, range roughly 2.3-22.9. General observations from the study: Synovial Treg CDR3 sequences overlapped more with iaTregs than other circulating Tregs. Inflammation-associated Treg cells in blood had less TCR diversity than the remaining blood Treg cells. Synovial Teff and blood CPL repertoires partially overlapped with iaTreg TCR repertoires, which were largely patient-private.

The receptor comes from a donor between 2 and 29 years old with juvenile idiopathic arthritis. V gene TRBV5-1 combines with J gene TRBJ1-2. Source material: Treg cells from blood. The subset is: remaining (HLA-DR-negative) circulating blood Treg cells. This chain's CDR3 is CASSLAVPNYGYTF. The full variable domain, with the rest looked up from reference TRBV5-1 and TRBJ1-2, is KAGVTQTPRYLIKTRGQQVTLSCSPISGHRSVSWYQQTPGQGLQFLFEYFSETQRNKGNFPGRFSGRQFSNSRSEMNVSTLELGDSALYLCASSLAVPNYGYTFGSGTRLTVV.